The source of this T cell receptor beta chain is a study of long-term antiretroviral therapy in people with HIV. Investigators performed immunoSEQ version v3.0 at survey level. Repertoires were generated with immunoSEQ multiplex PCR, while TCRdb's copy carries only in-frame clones and drops some. The sample lists 30,000 to 35,000 clones, over 85% occurring once. The CDR3 is 11 amino acids. Germline V gene sequence: CDR1 MNHNY, CDR2 SVGAGI (reference sequence). V was cut by 5 bases and J by 3 bases, with 4 bases left in between. The chain links TRBV6-6 to TRBJ1-1; D gene unclear. This specimen was unsorted PBMCs, taken approximately 5.1 years after starting antiretroviral therapy. The sequence came from a woman aged 45-65 years with HIV. CDR3 amino acids: CASSQDTEAFF. CDR3 DNA sequence: TGTGCCAGCAGTCAGGACACTGAAGCTTTCTTT.